A single sample is the source of the 8 T cell receptor beta chains below, sequenced in a study of PD-L1 blockade in urothelial cancer. Profiled with immunoSEQ multiplex PCR; TCRdb holds only in-frame clones, not every one. The sample includes 60,000 or so clones, roughly four fifths of them seen just once. The sequencing used PBMCs, collected around atezolizumab (anti-PD-L1) treatment. These receptor sequences come from a man between 70 and 80 years old with urothelial cancer.

The chain joins TRBV7-2 to TRBJ2-2; 11 bases map to TRBD2. Trimming took 0 bases from V and 3 from J; bases not matched to a gene: 0. In germline, CDR1 is SGHTA, CDR2 FQGNSA. There are 16 residues in the CDR3. CDR3 protein: CASSLATSGDTGELFF. CDR3 DNA sequence: TGTGCCAGCAGCTTAGCGACTAGCGGGGACACCGGGGAGCTGTTTTTT.

The V call is TRBV11-1, the J call TRBJ2-1, with D maybe TRBD1 (5 bases). There are 13 residues in the CDR3. CDR1 and CDR2 from the germline V gene are SGHAT and FQDESV (reference sequence). The V gene lost 7 bases and the J gene lost 4 bases, with 11 bases spanning the gap. The CDR3 protein is CASTPQGYNEQFF. Written as DNA, the CDR3 is TGTGCCAGCACCCCGCAGGGTTACAATGAGCAGTTCTTC.

The V and J genes are TRBV30 and TRBJ1-5; 7 bases are a match to TRBD1. Germline CDR1 reads GTSNPN; CDR2 reads SVGIG (reference sequence). There are 13 residues in the CDR3. The trim removed 1 base at V and 5 bases at J, leaving 2 bases unmatched. CDR3 in amino acids: CAWSGQGDQPQHF. The CDR3 DNA is TGTGCCTGGAGTGGGCAGGGGGATCAGCCCCAGCATTTT. The variable domain in full, with the rest retrieved from reference TRBV30 and TRBJ1-5, is SQTIHQWPATLVQPVGSPLSLECTVEGTSNPNLYWYRQAAGRGLQLLFYSVGIGQISSEVPQNLSASRPQDRQFILSSKKLLLSDSGFYLCAWSGQGDQPQHFGDGTRLSIL.

The CDR3, as DNA: TGTGCCAGCAGTACTGGACTAGCGGCCTACAATGAGCAGTTCTTC. Its translation: CASSTGLAAYNEQFF. The chain couples TRBV2 to TRBJ2-1, with 10 bases that match TRBD2. From germline, CDR1 is SNHLY and CDR2 FYNNEI. The CDR3 runs 15 residues. V gave up 5 bases and J gave up 2 bases; unmatched junction bases: 3.

The chain combines TRBV19 with TRBJ2-2; 8 nucleotides agree with TRBD1. V was pared by 4 bases and J by 6 bases, with 4 bases of the junction left unmatched. Germline CDR1 LNHDA, CDR2 SQIVND (reference sequence). There are 14 residues in the CDR3. The CDR3 protein is CASSTGGWAGELFF. The CDR3 region has the DNA TGTGCCAGTAGTACAGGGGGCTGGGCCGGGGAGCTGTTTTTT.

This clone was observed a handful of times. The J gene is TRBJ1-2, the V gene TRBV5-4, with a weak D call TRBD1 (5 bases). With 4 bases removed from V and 3 bases from J, the gap between germline ends came to 13 bases. Germline CDR1 and CDR2: SGHNT and YYREEE (reference sequence). This CDR3 is 14 amino acids long. The CDR3: CASSPQGLDYGYTF. The CDR3 nucleotides read TGTGCCAGCAGCCCGCAGGGACTTGACTATGGCTACACCTTC. The variable domain in full, completed from reference TRBV5-4 and TRBJ1-2, reads ETGVTQSPTHLIKTRGQQVTLRCSSQSGHNTVSWYQQALGQGPQFIFQYYREEENGRGNFPPRFSGLQFPNYSSELNVNALELDDSALYLCASSPQGLDYGYTFGSGTRLTVV.

This sequence joins TRBV19 and TRBJ1-5; possibly TRBD1 for D (6 bases). In germline, CDR1 is LNHDA, CDR2 SQIVND (reference sequence). V lost 4 bases, J lost 5 bases, and 15 bases lay in between. The CDR3 totals 15 residues. The CDR3 loop is CASSSGQSKYQPQHF. The DNA for the CDR3 is TGTGCCAGTAGTAGTGGACAGTCTAAGTATCAGCCCCAGCATTTT.

This sequence joins TRBV27 and TRBJ2-3, with TRBD2 matching 10 bases. The CDR3 runs 16 residues. The germline CDR1 and CDR2 sequences are MNHEY and SMNVEV (reference sequence). Germline trimming cut 4 bases from V and 3 bases from J; bases unmatched to any gene: 7. The CDR3 protein is CASSWGLGLATDTQYF. Here the CDR3 DNA reads TGTGCCAGCAGTTGGGGGTTGGGACTAGCGACAGATACGCAGTATTTT.